These T cell receptor beta chains were read from a single sample in a study of T-cell reconstitution after alpha-beta-depleted transplantation in children. TCRdb reprocessed the PCR reads with MiXCR, giving one entry per CDR3 protein. The table shows over 150,000 distinct CDR3 sequences, with approximately 7% occurring only once. The source material was PBMCs, sampled before TCRalphabeta/CD19-depleted stem cell transplant. Every receptor here comes from a boy aged 2 to 9 with acute lymphoblastic leukemia, due to receive a stem cell transplant. CDR3s include the opening cysteine and the closing phenylalanine or tryptophan. The order of the fields is V gene, D gene, J gene, clone size, CDR3 protein, CDR3 DNA. A D gene is named only where the DNA matches it firmly. Size is stated for part of the rows, as once, few or many counts, or as a class when the clone is expanded.

V gene: TRBV28
D gene: -
J gene: TRBJ1-5
clone size: few
CDR3 protein: CASSPVSPDQPQHF
CDR3 DNA: TGTGCCAGCAGCCCCGTCAGCCCAGATCAGCCCCAGCATTTT

V gene: TRBV5-6
D gene: TRBD1
J gene: TRBJ2-5
clone size: many
CDR3 protein: CASSLDVYEGAVETQYF
CDR3 DNA: TGTGCCAGCAGCTTGGACGTTTACGAGGGGGCAGTTGAGACCCAGTACTTC

V gene: TRBV5-1
D gene: -
J gene: TRBJ2-1
clone size: many
CDR3 protein: CASRLNRRGISDEQFF
CDR3 DNA: TGCGCCAGCAGGCTGAATAGAAGAGGCATCAGCGATGAGCAGTTCTTC

V gene: TRBV20-1
D gene: -
J gene: TRBJ1-5
clone size: few
CDR3 protein: CSARDVQGRGQPQHF
CDR3 DNA: TGCAGTGCTAGAGATGTTCAGGGGCGGGGTCAGCCCCAGCATTTT

V gene: TRBV20-1
D gene: -
J gene: TRBJ2-7
clone size: many
CDR3 protein: CSAGVLGEQYF
CDR3 DNA: TGCAGTGCTGGAGTTTTAGGGGAGCAGTACTTC

V gene: TRBV25-1
D gene: -
J gene: TRBJ2-3
clone size: many
CDR3 protein: CASSEGTSSGTDTQYF
CDR3 DNA: TGTGCCAGCAGTGAAGGAACTAGTTCGGGTACAGATACGCAGTATTTT

V gene: TRBV18
D gene: -
J gene: TRBJ1-1
clone size: few
CDR3 protein: CASSLAAGGNTEAFF
CDR3 DNA: TGTGCCAGCTCACTAGCCGCTGGGGGGAACACTGAAGCTTTCTTT

V gene: TRBV9
D gene: -
J gene: TRBJ1-1
clone size: few
CDR3 protein: CASSVMGQTEAFF
CDR3 DNA: TGTGCCAGCAGCGTAATGGGGCAAACTGAAGCTTTCTTT

V gene: TRBV29-1
D gene: -
J gene: TRBJ2-5
clone size: many
CDR3 protein: CSVRDPGETQYF
CDR3 DNA: TGCAGCGTTAGGGACCCTGGAGAGACCCAGTACTTC

V gene: TRBV28
D gene: -
J gene: TRBJ2-3
clone size: many
CDR3 protein: CASSRGLNTQYF
CDR3 DNA: TGTGCCAGCAGTCGAGGGCTCAATACGCAGTATTTT

V gene: TRBV15
D gene: -
J gene: TRBJ2-7
clone size: -
CDR3 protein: CATSRRGAPYEQYF
CDR3 DNA: TGTGCCACCAGCAGACGAGGGGCCCCCTACGAGCAGTACTTC

V gene: TRBV20-1
D gene: -
J gene: TRBJ1-1
clone size: many
CDR3 protein: CSGGGQAATEAFF
CDR3 DNA: TGCAGTGGTGGTGGGCAGGCGGCCACTGAAGCTTTCTTT

V gene: TRBV20-1
D gene: -
J gene: TRBJ2-1
clone size: many
CDR3 protein: CSARIEGRYNEQFF
CDR3 DNA: TGCAGTGCTAGAATCGAGGGGCGCTACAATGAGCAGTTCTTC

V gene: TRBV29-1
D gene: -
J gene: TRBJ2-7
clone size: many
CDR3 protein: CSVGSGVDEQYF
CDR3 DNA: TGCAGCGTTGGGTCAGGGGTAGACGAGCAGTACTTC

V gene: TRBV14
D gene: TRBD2
J gene: TRBJ2-7
clone size: many
CDR3 protein: CASSRGGDPLYEQYF
CDR3 DNA: TGTGCCAGCAGCCGCGGGGGGGACCCGCTCTACGAGCAGTACTTC

V gene: TRBV7-9
D gene: -
J gene: TRBJ2-5
clone size: few
CDR3 protein: CASSSGPPVETQYF
CDR3 DNA: TGTGCCAGCAGCTCGGGCCCTCCAGTGGAGACCCAGTACTTC

V gene: TRBV4-1
D gene: -
J gene: TRBJ1-2
clone size: -
CDR3 protein: CASSQNRAGYGYTF
CDR3 DNA: TGCGCCAGCAGCCAAAACAGGGCTGGCTATGGCTACACCTTC

V gene: TRBV29-1
D gene: -
J gene: TRBJ2-3
clone size: many
CDR3 protein: CSVFKRASGTDTQYF
CDR3 DNA: TGCAGCGTATTTAAGCGGGCCTCCGGCACAGATACGCAGTATTTT

V gene: TRBV12-1
D gene: -
J gene: TRBJ2-1
clone size: many
CDR3 protein: CASSFARVSSYNEQFF
CDR3 DNA: TGTGCCAGCAGCTTTGCCCGGGTCTCCTCCTACAATGAGCAGTTCTTC

V gene: TRBV7-2
D gene: -
J gene: TRBJ2-3
clone size: -
CDR3 protein: CASSLPGGPGRTQYF
CDR3 DNA: TGTGCCAGCAGCTTACCGGGGGGCCCAGGGCGTACGCAGTATTTT

V gene: TRBV2
D gene: -
J gene: TRBJ2-4
clone size: -
CDR3 protein: CASSEEAALAKNIQYF
CDR3 DNA: TGTGCCAGCAGTGAAGAGGCGGCTCTAGCCAAAAACATTCAGTACTTC

V gene: TRBV20-1
D gene: TRBD2
J gene: TRBJ2-7
clone size: many
CDR3 protein: CSADSGGAYEQYF
CDR3 DNA: TGCAGTGCTGATAGCGGGGGGGCCTACGAGCAGTACTTC

V gene: TRBV7-2
D gene: TRBD2
J gene: TRBJ2-3
clone size: -
CDR3 protein: CASSRLVAGGTDTQYF
CDR3 DNA: TGTGCCAGCAGCCGGCTCGTGGCGGGGGGCACAGATACGCAGTATTTT

V gene: TRBV6-2/TRBV6-3
D gene: -
J gene: TRBJ2-6
clone size: -
CDR3 protein: CASLRRQPSSGANVLTF
CDR3 DNA: TGTGCCTCTCTTCGCAGACAGCCGAGCTCTGGGGCCAACGTCCTGACTTTC

V gene: TRBV15
D gene: -
J gene: TRBJ1-5
clone size: many
CDR3 protein: CATSTDPNSNQPQHF
CDR3 DNA: TGTGCCACCAGCACCGACCCTAATAGCAATCAGCCCCAGCATTTT

V gene: TRBV9
D gene: -
J gene: TRBJ1-6
clone size: many
CDR3 protein: CASSRGKGNSPLHF
CDR3 DNA: TGTGCCAGCAGCCGAGGAAAGGGGAATTCACCCCTCCACTTT

V gene: TRBV7-9
D gene: TRBD2
J gene: TRBJ2-3
clone size: many
CDR3 protein: CASSSRAGGRADTQYF
CDR3 DNA: TGTGCCAGCAGCTCCCGCGCGGGGGGGCGGGCAGATACGCAGTATTTT

V gene: TRBV20-1
D gene: -
J gene: TRBJ1-2
clone size: few
CDR3 protein: CSARIDRAPSGYTF
CDR3 DNA: TGCAGTGCCCGAATAGACCGAGCTCCCTCTGGCTACACCTTC

V gene: TRBV11-3
D gene: TRBD2
J gene: TRBJ2-1
clone size: many
CDR3 protein: CASSLVSLGLAGHNEQFF
CDR3 DNA: TGTGCCAGCAGCTTAGTGTCTTTGGGGCTAGCGGGCCACAATGAGCAGTTCTTC

V gene: TRBV5-1
D gene: TRBD1
J gene: TRBJ1-6
clone size: few
CDR3 protein: CASSLAGQGDSPLHF
CDR3 DNA: TGCGCCAGCAGCTTGGCCGGACAGGGGGATTCACCCCTCCACTTT

V gene: TRBV11-2
D gene: TRBD2
J gene: TRBJ2-1
clone size: many
CDR3 protein: CASSLTSGAFF
CDR3 DNA: TGTGCCAGCAGCTTGACTAGCGGGGCGTTCTTC

V gene: TRBV4-3
D gene: TRBD1
J gene: TRBJ1-5
clone size: -
CDR3 protein: CASSPGQGVNQPQHF
CDR3 DNA: TGCGCCAGCAGCCCGGGACAGGGGGTCAATCAGCCCCAGCATTTT

V gene: TRBV12-3/TRBV12-4
D gene: -
J gene: TRBJ1-2
clone size: -
CDR3 protein: CASSTSPQGRSSYTF
CDR3 DNA: TGTGCCAGCAGTACATCACCTCAAGGGAGGTCGAGCTACACCTTC

V gene: TRBV11-2
D gene: -
J gene: TRBJ1-1
clone size: many
CDR3 protein: CASSSQGPNTEAFF
CDR3 DNA: TGTGCCAGCAGCTCTCAGGGGCCGAACACTGAAGCTTTCTTT

V gene: TRBV6-2/TRBV6-3
D gene: -
J gene: TRBJ2-1
clone size: many
CDR3 protein: CASSPGRGNYNEQFF
CDR3 DNA: TGTGCCAGCAGCCCCGGGCGGGGAAACTACAATGAGCAGTTCTTC

V gene: TRBV7-2
D gene: -
J gene: TRBJ2-5
clone size: -
CDR3 protein: CASSLIRETQYF
CDR3 DNA: TGTGCCAGCAGCTTAATACGAGAGACCCAGTACTTC

V gene: TRBV2
D gene: -
J gene: TRBJ1-1
clone size: -
CDR3 protein: CASSVRGPNTEAFF
CDR3 DNA: TGTGCCAGCAGTGTGAGGGGCCCGAACACTGAAGCTTTCTTT

V gene: TRBV3-1
D gene: -
J gene: TRBJ1-5
clone size: few
CDR3 protein: CASSLRGFNQPQHF
CDR3 DNA: TGTGCCAGCAGCCTTAGGGGGTTCAATCAGCCCCAGCATTTT

V gene: TRBV7-2
D gene: TRBD2
J gene: TRBJ2-5
clone size: few
CDR3 protein: CASSLSGGVRETQYF
CDR3 DNA: TGTGCCAGCAGCTTAAGCGGGGGGGTCCGAGAGACCCAGTACTTC

V gene: TRBV29-1
D gene: -
J gene: TRBJ1-1
clone size: many
CDR3 protein: CSVEGGAGMNTEAFF
CDR3 DNA: TGCAGCGTTGAAGGCGGGGCAGGAATGAACACTGAAGCTTTCTTT

V gene: TRBV11-2
D gene: TRBD2
J gene: TRBJ2-7
clone size: -
CDR3 protein: CASSLPRSSGSSKYEQYF
CDR3 DNA: TGTGCCAGCAGCTTACCCCGTTCTAGCGGGAGTTCTAAATACGAGCAGTACTTC

V gene: TRBV29-1
D gene: -
J gene: TRBJ2-6
clone size: many
CDR3 protein: CSVSVTGSPGANVLTF
CDR3 DNA: TGCAGCGTTTCGGTTACAGGGAGTCCTGGGGCCAACGTCCTGACTTTC

V gene: TRBV4-3
D gene: -
J gene: TRBJ2-5
clone size: many
CDR3 protein: CASSPDRTETQYF
CDR3 DNA: TGCGCCAGCAGCCCCGACCGGACAGAGACCCAGTACTTC

V gene: TRBV7-2
D gene: -
J gene: TRBJ2-3
clone size: many
CDR3 protein: CASSSAAGGDQYF
CDR3 DNA: TGTGCCAGCAGCTCCGCGGCGGGTGGAGATCAGTATTTT

V gene: TRBV28
D gene: -
J gene: TRBJ1-5
clone size: medium-sized
CDR3 protein: CASSPRDGAGPQHF
CDR3 DNA: TGTGCCAGCAGTCCTCGGGACGGTGCTGGACCCCAGCATTTT

V gene: TRBV7-2
D gene: -
J gene: TRBJ2-3
clone size: many
CDR3 protein: CASSWAGARDTQYF
CDR3 DNA: TGTGCCAGCAGCTGGGCAGGGGCAAGAGATACGCAGTATTTT

V gene: TRBV29-1
D gene: -
J gene: TRBJ2-1
clone size: few
CDR3 protein: CSADGQSGNEQFF
CDR3 DNA: TGCAGCGCTGACGGGCAGAGTGGTAATGAGCAGTTCTTC

V gene: TRBV13
D gene: -
J gene: TRBJ2-7
clone size: many
CDR3 protein: CASSLGSPPSYEQYF
CDR3 DNA: TGTGCCAGCAGCTTAGGCAGCCCCCCCTCCTACGAGCAGTACTTC

V gene: TRBV20-1
D gene: -
J gene: TRBJ2-1
clone size: many
CDR3 protein: CSARPPVSNEQFF
CDR3 DNA: TGCAGTGCTAGACCGCCAGTCAGCAATGAGCAGTTCTTC

V gene: TRBV7-8
D gene: TRBD2
J gene: TRBJ2-7
clone size: many
CDR3 protein: CASSLLPPGLAGVSYEQYF
CDR3 DNA: TGTGCCAGCAGCTTACTGCCCCCGGGACTAGCGGGGGTTTCCTACGAGCAGTACTTC

V gene: TRBV4-3
D gene: -
J gene: TRBJ1-1
clone size: -
CDR3 protein: CASSEYTGRNTEAFF
CDR3 DNA: TGCGCCAGCAGCGAATATACAGGGAGGAACACTGAAGCTTTCTTT

V gene: TRBV7-2
D gene: -
J gene: TRBJ1-5
clone size: many
CDR3 protein: CASSLGGEPQHF
CDR3 DNA: TGTGCCAGCAGCTTAGGGGGGGAGCCCCAGCATTTT

V gene: TRBV4-3
D gene: -
J gene: TRBJ1-4
clone size: many
CDR3 protein: CASSPQGGGNNEKLFF
CDR3 DNA: TGCGCCAGCAGCCCCCAAGGAGGGGGTAATAATGAAAAACTGTTTTTT

V gene: TRBV7-2
D gene: -
J gene: TRBJ1-1
clone size: many
CDR3 protein: CASSFPSGNTEAFF
CDR3 DNA: TGTGCCAGCAGCTTCCCTTCGGGGAACACTGAAGCTTTCTTT

V gene: TRBV27
D gene: -
J gene: TRBJ2-7
clone size: many
CDR3 protein: CASGVVWYEQYF
CDR3 DNA: TGTGCCAGCGGCGTGGTCTGGTACGAGCAGTACTTC

V gene: TRBV5-1
D gene: -
J gene: TRBJ2-3
clone size: many
CDR3 protein: CASSNTGPSTDTQYF
CDR3 DNA: TGCGCCAGCAGCAATACGGGGCCGAGCACAGATACGCAGTATTTT

V gene: TRBV4-2
D gene: -
J gene: TRBJ2-6
clone size: many
CDR3 protein: CASSQVASGANVLTF
CDR3 DNA: TGTGCCAGCAGCCAAGTAGCCTCTGGGGCCAACGTCCTGACTTTC

V gene: TRBV7-2
D gene: -
J gene: TRBJ2-5
clone size: many
CDR3 protein: CASSLSTRETQYF
CDR3 DNA: TGTGCCAGCAGCTTATCCACCCGAGAGACCCAGTACTTC

V gene: TRBV29-1
D gene: -
J gene: TRBJ2-7
clone size: many
CDR3 protein: CSVGRTATTLEQYF
CDR3 DNA: TGCAGCGTCGGCAGGACCGCCACCACCCTCGAGCAGTACTTC

V gene: TRBV13
D gene: TRBD1
J gene: TRBJ2-1
clone size: many
CDR3 protein: CASSPSGTGSNEQFF
CDR3 DNA: TGTGCCAGCAGCCCCTCCGGGACAGGTTCCAATGAGCAGTTCTTC